This TCR beta chain came from a study of graft-versus-host responses after intestinal transplantation. Whole-study context: Isolated intestinal, liver-intestinal, or multivisceral transplants were what recipients had. Anti-thymocyte globulin induction, then tacrolimus and steroids for around three years, went to all recipients.

Study findings and constraints: GvH clones surfaced in recipient marrow, some emerging earlier in ileum or blood.

Only in-frame clones appear in the TCRdb table, and some are missing; sequencing was by immunoSEQ multiplex PCR. Altogether some 130,000 clones are present, roughly 92% being singletons, with the ten largest covering about 0.16%. Concerning this clone: The antigen is undetermined.

V dropped 5 bases and J dropped 1; count of bases not matched to a gene: 7. The germline gives CDR1 WNHNN, CDR2 SYGVQD (reference sequence). The CDR3 is made up of 15 amino acids. This receptor was identified in a human donor who received an intestinal transplant. Sample: unstimulated CD4+ T cells sorted from spleen or lymph node cells, taken before intestinal transplant. The V and J genes are TRBV10-1 and TRBJ2-7; 8 bases map to TRBD1. Written as DNA, the CDR3 is TGCGCCAGCAGTAGAGGAACAGGGGGGTCCTACGAGCAGTACTTC. It specifies CASSRGTGGSYEQYF.